This T cell receptor beta chain derives from a study of neurological immune-mediated disorders. Study-wide background: About 90% of the roughly 34 multiple sclerosis patients had relapsing-remitting disease; 3 had secondary progressive. Study outcomes and limitations: None of the CDR3 amino acid sequences of expanded clones were shared across subjects, and this suggested private repertoires in all groups.

Stored at -80 C, 2 million PBMCs were the source of the unsorted libraries. There are 15 residues in the CDR3. The germline gives CDR1 SGHKS, CDR2 YYEKEE (reference sequence). Trimming removed 0 bases from V and 2 bases from J, with 9 bases in between. TCRdb reprocessed the 5' RACE reads via MiXCR and lists one record per CDR3 protein. The sample consists of about 70,000 distinct CDR3 sequences, 2.5% to 4% of them appearing once. This clonotype was found many times. Its antigen is still unknown. The sequenced sample was PBMCs. The chain uses TRBV5-5 and TRBJ1-5, with D possibly being TRBD1 (5 bases). The origin of this receptor is a woman in her fifties or sixties with multiple sclerosis. CDR3 in DNA: TGTGCCAGCAGCTTGGTGCAGGGCGGCAATCAGCCCCAGCATTTT. The encoded protein is CASSLVQGGNQPQHF.